This is a list of T cell receptor beta chains from one sample in a study of human T cells and chemical hapten exposure. MiXCR, applied by TCRdb to the RACE reads, yields one record per CDR3 protein. The profile covers roughly 110,000 distinct CDR3 sequences, with around 12% appearing a single time and around 1.5% taken by the ten largest. Specimen: whole blood, collected in connection with sensitization to the hapten diphenylcyclopropenone (DPC). These receptors came from a woman in her fifties or sixties with alopecia areata. Some clones in this sample may be carry-over from other donors' samples. The CDR3 runs from the conserved cysteine through the conserved F or W. The D gene is left open where the match is weak. The size of a clone is reported for some rows only, either as once, few or many, or as a class for expanded clones.

>.|few|TRBV28|TRBJ2-1
CASSSTPPWRQFF
TGTGCCAGCAGTTCCACTCCTCCCTGGAGGCAGTTCTTC
>.|few|TRBV10-2|TRBJ2-1
CASSVLQGGRQFF
TGCGCCAGCAGTGTGTTGCAGGGGGGGAGGCAGTTCTTC
>.|.|TRBV6-1|TRBJ2-5
CASSEPAVQETQYF
TGTGCCAGCAGTGAACCAGCGGTTCAAGAGACCCAGTACTTC
>TRBD1|few|TRBV2|TRBJ2-5
CASSVDRSYAETQYF
TGTGCCAGCAGTGTGGACAGGTCATACGCGGAGACCCAGTACTTC
>.|many|TRBV28|TRBJ1-2
CASSLRPGNYGYTF
TGTGCCAGCAGTTTACGTCCAGGGAACTATGGCTACACCTTC
>.|.|TRBV4-2|TRBJ2-7
CASSQEGGQGASYEQYF
TGTGCCAGCAGCCAAGAGGGTGGGCAGGGTGCCTCCTACGAGCAGTACTTC
>TRBD2|few|TRBV6-5|TRBJ2-1
CASAPGGPDNEQFF
TGTGCCAGCGCCCCGGGGGGGCCCGACAATGAGCAGTTCTTC
>TRBD1|few|TRBV12-3/TRBV12-4|TRBJ2-3
CASSKGGLRDTQYF
TGTGCCAGCTCGAAAGGGGGCTTGAGAGATACGCAGTATTTT
>TRBD1|few|TRBV12-3/TRBV12-4|TRBJ1-4
CASSLAGDRGLIEKLFF
TGTGCCAGCAGTTTAGCGGGGGACAGGGGCTTAATTGAAAAACTGTTTTTT
>.|.|TRBV28|TRBJ2-3
CASSSYPRAGSTDTQYF
TGTGCCAGCAGTTCCTACCCCAGGGCGGGGAGCACAGATACGCAGTATTTT
>.|.|TRBV5-1|TRBJ2-7
CANSLVQSSYEQYF
TGCGCCAATTCCCTTGTCCAAAGCTCCTACGAGCAGTACTTC
>.|few|TRBV29-1|TRBJ2-5
CSVSPAIQETQYF
TGCAGCGTTTCCCCAGCTATCCAAGAGACCCAGTACTTC
>TRBD2|once|TRBV3-1|TRBJ2-5
CASSQRLAGGGETQYF
TGTGCCAGCAGCCAAAGACTAGCGGGAGGCGGAGAGACCCAGTACTTC
>TRBD1|.|TRBV29-1|TRBJ2-2
CSAERGLGTGELFF
TGCAGCGCCGAAAGGGGGCTTGGGACCGGGGAGCTGTTTTTT
>.|.|TRBV20-1|TRBJ1-2
CSASPTGARGYTF
TGCAGTGCGAGCCCGACGGGGGCGCGGGGCTACACCTTC
>TRBD1|many|TRBV28|TRBJ2-2
CASSSSGTGSGELFF
TGTGCCAGCAGTTCTTCCGGGACAGGGTCCGGGGAGCTGTTTTTT
>TRBD1|many|TRBV28|TRBJ2-1
CASSSRDRGLRWYNEQFF
TGTGCCAGCAGTAGCCGGGACAGGGGGCTGCGATGGTACAATGAGCAGTTCTTC
>TRBD1|few|TRBV5-1|TRBJ2-7
CASSGLTGGHEQYF
TGCGCCAGCAGCGGACTGACAGGGGGCCACGAGCAGTACTTC
>.|.|TRBV7-9|TRBJ2-7
CASRNRGAYEQYF
TGTGCCAGCAGGAACAGAGGAGCTTACGAGCAGTACTTC
>TRBD2|few|TRBV3-1|TRBJ2-1
CASRTGSGKVNEQFF
TGTGCCAGCAGGACAGGTAGCGGGAAGGTAAATGAGCAGTTCTTC
>TRBD1|few|TRBV10-2|TRBJ1-5
CASSLGTANSNQPQHF
TGCGCCAGCAGCCTAGGGACAGCTAATAGCAATCAGCCCCAGCATTTT
>.|few|TRBV2|TRBJ1-6
CASSEALPRIQGYNSPLHF
TGTGCCAGCAGTGAAGCGCTTCCCCGAATACAGGGATATAATTCACCCCTCCACTTT
>.|few|TRBV5-1|TRBJ2-1
CASSPGGSSYNEQFF
TGCGCCAGCAGCCCCGGGGGAAGCTCCTACAATGAGCAGTTCTTC
>.|.|TRBV20-1|TRBJ2-1
CSASDQLPNEQFF
TGCAGTGCTTCGGACCAGCTACCCAATGAGCAGTTCTTC
>TRBD1|few|TRBV6-2/TRBV6-3|TRBJ2-7
CASKDGGQGHHEQYF
TGTGCCAGCAAGGATGGGGGACAGGGTCACCACGAGCAGTACTTC
>.|.|TRBV20-1|TRBJ1-1
CSARDPPEAFF
TGCAGTGCTAGAGATCCCCCTGAAGCTTTCTTT
>.|.|TRBV4-3|TRBJ1-1
CASSQASSGDLNTEAFF
TGCGCCAGCAGCCAAGCAAGTAGCGGGGACCTGAACACTGAAGCTTTCTTT
>.|few|TRBV20-1|TRBJ1-6
CSATRSYNSPLHF
TGCAGTGCTACCCGGTCCTATAATTCACCCCTCCACTTT
>.|few|TRBV27|TRBJ2-7
CASSLLGGAVHEQYF
TGTGCCAGCAGTTTACTTGGGGGCGCGGTCCACGAGCAGTACTTC
>.|many|TRBV27|TRBJ2-3
CATRFLDTQYF
TGTGCCACCCGGTTTTTAGATACGCAGTATTTT
>.|.|TRBV14|TRBJ1-1
CDSSQDNRDLNTEAFF
TGTGACAGCAGCCAAGATAACAGGGACCTCAACACTGAAGCTTTCTTT
>TRBD1|.|TRBV2|TRBJ1-2
CASSWGQGRNYGYTF
TGTGCCAGCAGTTGGGGACAGGGGCGGAACTATGGCTACACCTTC
>.|many|TRBV2|TRBJ2-7
CASSVFSAAAEQYF
TGTGCCAGCAGTGTGTTCAGCGCCGCGGCCGAGCAGTACTTC
>TRBD2|.|TRBV24-1|TRBJ2-3
CATSDPPGTSGGGQGTQYF
TGTGCCACCAGTGACCCGCCCGGGACTAGCGGGGGGGGTCAGGGTACGCAGTATTTT
>TRBD1|.|TRBV7-8|TRBJ2-2
CASRGQGIANTGELFF
TGTGCCAGCAGGGGACAGGGTATCGCGAACACCGGGGAGCTGTTTTTT
>TRBD2|.|TRBV28|TRBJ2-1
CASSVAGTRHNEQFF
TGTGCCAGCAGCGTAGCTGGGACTAGACACAATGAGCAGTTCTTC
>TRBD2|.|TRBV6-6|TRBJ2-2
CASRGTSGSSGELFF
TGTGCCAGCAGGGGGACTAGCGGGAGTTCCGGGGAGCTGTTTTTT
>.|.|TRBV4-2|TRBJ1-2
CASSQVDRPYGYTF
TGTGCCAGCAGCCAAGTCGACAGGCCGTATGGCTACACCTTC
>.|few|TRBV28|TRBJ1-4
CASSSTLATNEKLFF
TGTGCCAGCAGTTCTACCCTGGCAACTAATGAAAAACTGTTTTTT
>TRBD1|.|TRBV20-1|TRBJ2-5
CSARQDRRQETQYF
TGCAGTGCTAGACAGGACAGGAGACAAGAGACCCAGTACTTC
>.|.|TRBV5-1|TRBJ2-2
CASGGVANTGELFF
TGCGCCAGTGGAGGGGTTGCGAACACCGGGGAGCTGTTTTTT
>.|few|TRBV11-2|TRBJ1-1
CASREANRAGGEAFF
TGTGCCAGCAGGGAGGCGAACAGAGCAGGTGGTGAAGCTTTCTTT
>.|.|TRBV29-1|TRBJ2-2
CSVEWGSTGELFF
TGCAGCGTTGAATGGGGTTCCACCGGGGAGCTGTTTTTT
>TRBD2|few|TRBV5-4|TRBJ2-1
CASSSGLEYNEQFF
TGTGCCAGCAGCTCGGGACTAGAGTACAATGAGCAGTTCTTC
>TRBD1|.|TRBV7-9|TRBJ2-7
CASSAGTGGNRAYEQYF
TGTGCCAGCAGCGCCGGGACAGGGGGAAATCGGGCCTACGAGCAGTACTTC
>.|.|TRBV18|TRBJ2-1
CAGSAIGHEQFF
TGTGCCGGCTCGGCCATAGGCCACGAGCAGTTCTTC
>TRBD1|.|TRBV7-9|TRBJ1-1
CASSFKGQPEAFF
TGTGCCAGCAGCTTTAAGGGACAGCCAGAAGCTTTCTTT
>TRBD1|few|TRBV5-1|TRBJ1-2
CASSLNQGDGQF
TGCGCCAGCAGCTTGAACCAGGGGGACGGCCAATTC
>.|many|TRBV29-1|TRBJ1-1
CSVDSTGAFF
TGCAGCGTTGACAGTACTGGGGCTTTCTTT
>.|many|TRBV5-6|TRBJ2-3
CASSAPNGGTDTQYF
TGTGCCAGCAGCGCTCCGAACGGGGGCACAGATACGCAGTATTTT
>.|many|TRBV2|TRBJ2-3
CASSLQGGVADTQYF
TGTGCCAGCAGTCTACAGGGAGGAGTGGCAGATACGCAGTATTTT
>.|.|TRBV2|TRBJ1-6
CAQGSPLHF
TGTGCCCAAGGATCACCCCTCCACTTT
>.|.|TRBV6-1|TRBJ2-5
CASSDWAAQYF
TGTGCCAGCAGTGATTGGGCAGCCCAGTACTTC